A selection of T cell receptor beta chains follows, all from one sample in a study of blood T cell repertoires in COVID-19. The method was immunoSEQ multiplex PCR; TCRdb's version includes in-frame clones alone and lacks a portion of them. Among 95,000 to 110,000 clones listed, approximately 84% were seen once. The sample was peripheral blood. Every receptor here comes from a human donor in a cohort sampled during active COVID-19. Both conserved end residues are part of each CDR3. D genes are given only for firm matches. For some rows the clone size is stated as once, few or many, or as a class when expanded; others skip it.

size,J,D,V,length,CDR3,DNA
few,TRBJ1-5,-,TRBV19,14,CASSIGPGLGPQHF,TGTGCCAGTAGTATCGGACCGGGACTGGGGCCCCAGCATTTT
few,TRBJ2-7,-,TRBV18,16,CASSSKAGVGSYEQYF,TGTGCCAGCTCATCCAAGGCAGGGGTGGGCTCCTACGAGCAGTACTTC
-,TRBJ2-2,-,TRBV18,15,CASSPKGVGTGELFF,TGTGCCAGCTCACCAAAGGGGGTTGGCACCGGGGAGCTGTTTTTT
-,TRBJ2-1,-,TRBV5-1,18,CASSLLGLVSGSYNEQFF,TGCGCCAGCAGCTTACTAGGTTTGGTATCTGGCTCCTACAATGAGCAGTTCTTC
few,TRBJ1-6,-,TRBV12-3/TRBV12-4,13,CASSYRDHSPLHF,TGTGCCAGCAGTTACAGGGACCATTCACCCCTCCACTTT
-,TRBJ2-4,TRBD1,TRBV6-5,12,CASSGTGVIQYF,TGTGCCAGCTCTGGGACAGGGGTCATTCAGTACTTC
-,TRBJ2-4,TRBD1,TRBV12-3/TRBV12-4,13,CASSGQGSNIQYF,TGTGCCAGCAGCGGACAGGGGTCAAACATTCAGTACTTC
-,TRBJ1-5,TRBD1,TRBV2,15,CASSGGQGNNQPQHF,TGTGCCAGCAGTGGCGGACAGGGGAACAATCAGCCCCAGCATTTT
-,TRBJ2-2,-,TRBV6-5,13,CASSRRRTGELFF,TGTGCCAGCAGCCGGAGAAGAACCGGGGAGCTGTTTTTT
-,TRBJ1-2,TRBD1,TRBV27,16,CATLGILGQGGYGYTF,TGTGCCACCCTCGGCATCTTAGGACAGGGGGGCTATGGCTACACCTTC
-,TRBJ2-3,-,TRBV6-5,15,CASRHGGQGTDTQYF,TGTGCCAGCAGACACGGGGGTCAAGGCACAGATACGCAGTATTTT
-,TRBJ1-3,-,TRBV6-5,15,CASRPAGEGGNTIYF,TGTGCCAGCAGACCGGCAGGGGAGGGCGGAAACACCATATATTTT
-,TRBJ1-2,-,TRBV6-6,15,CASSYSRQTNYGYTF,TGTGCCAGCAGTTACTCGAGGCAGACCAACTATGGCTACACCTTC
-,TRBJ2-1,TRBD2,TRBV7-9,13,CASLWRGDNEQFF,TGTGCCAGCCTTTGGCGGGGGGACAATGAGCAGTTCTTC
-,TRBJ2-4,-,TRBV18,14,CASSSGVAKNIQYF,TGTGCCAGCTCATCAGGTGTGGCCAAAAACATTCAGTACTTC
-,TRBJ1-6,-,TRBV6-4,13,CASISTVNSPLHF,TGTGCCAGCATATCGACAGTTAATTCACCCCTCCACTTT
once,TRBJ1-5,-,TRBV6-1,15,CASSEQGTGNQPQHF,TGTGCCAGCAGTGAACAGGGAACCGGCAATCAGCCCCAGCATTTT
-,TRBJ1-4,-,TRBV5-1,13,CASSIREDEKLFF,TGCGCCAGCAGCATACGAGAGGATGAAAAACTGTTTTTT
-,TRBJ1-5,TRBD1,TRBV12-5,14,CASGGDRVDQPQHF,TGTGCTAGTGGTGGGGACAGGGTCGATCAGCCCCAGCATTTT
once,TRBJ1-6,TRBD1,TRBV7-2,15,CASSLSKGQLSPLHF,TGTGCCAGCAGCCTCTCGAAGGGACAGCTTTCACCCCTCCACTTT
-,TRBJ2-7,TRBD2,TRBV5-6,15,CASSPPGLAGGEPYF,TGTGCCAGCAGCCCCCCCGGACTAGCGGGGGGGGAGCCGTACTTC
-,TRBJ1-4,TRBD1,TRBV5-1,15,CASSLGQGRYEKLFF,TGCGCCAGCAGCTTGGGACAGGGCCGTTATGAAAAACTGTTTTTT
-,TRBJ1-6,TRBD1,TRBV5-4,15,CASSQQDRVDSPLHF,TGTGCCAGCAGCCAACAAGACAGGGTGGATTCACCCCTCCACTTT
-,TRBJ2-7,TRBD1,TRBV7-9,16,CASSFTGGASRNEQYF,TGTGCCAGCAGCTTTACAGGGGGCGCATCTCGGAACGAGCAGTACTTC
-,TRBJ2-1,TRBD1,TRBV15,18,CATSRGRGDRRSYNEQFF,TGTGCCACCAGCAGAGGAAGAGGGGACAGACGATCCTACAATGAGCAGTTCTTC